One and the same sample provided the 20 T cell receptor beta chains below, sequenced in a study of CD8 T cells in Susac syndrome. The RNA input was roughly 0.45 to 1 ug, and it was reverse transcribed with random hexamers. One entry per CDR3 protein results from TCRdb running MiXCR on the immunoSEQ multiplex PCR reads. The sample has roughly 130,000 distinct CDR3 sequences, roughly 95% seen once. The source material was CD4+ T cells from PBMCs. These receptors were obtained from a human donor in good health.

The V gene is TRBV7-9, the J gene TRBJ2-2; 10 bases are shared with TRBD1. The germline V gene has CDR1 SEHNR and CDR2 FQNEAQ (reference sequence). After removal of 4 bases from V and 6 bases from J, the junction contained 8 bases not matched to a gene. There are 16 residues in the CDR3. CDR3 protein: CASSYSGTGAPGELFF. The CDR3 nucleotides read TGTGCCAGCAGCTACTCCGGGACAGGGGCGCCCGGGGAGCTGTTTTTT.

J is TRBJ2-4 and V is TRBV25-1, with a possible D match to TRBD2 (5 bases). The germline V gene has CDR1 MGHDK and CDR2 SYGVNS. Deletions cut 0 bases from V and 0 bases from J, with 12 bases between. The CDR3 covers 17 residues. The CDR3 region is CASSEYNGELAKNIQYF. The CDR3 nucleotides read TGTGCCAGCAGTGAATATAACGGGGAACTAGCCAAAAACATTCAGTACTTC.

V and J are TRBV5-1 and TRBJ2-1, with 12 bases matching TRBD2. The CDR3 loop spans 18 amino acids. Per germline, CDR1 SGHRS and CDR2 YFSETQ. After removal of 1 base from V and 3 bases from J, the junction contained 8 bases not matched to a gene. CDR3 DNA sequence: TGCGCCAGCAGCTTGACCAGACTAGCGGGAGTGGGCTACAATGAGCAGTTCTTC. It encodes CASSLTRLAGVGYNEQFF.

The genes are TRBV2 and TRBJ2-5; no definite D call. Trimming cost V 7 bases and J 5 bases, with 17 bases left between them. The CDR3 is 14 amino acids. Germline V CDR1 and CDR2: SNHLY, FYNNEI. The CDR3 is CASKPPTGEETQYF. The CDR3 nucleotides read TGTGCCAGCAAACCGCCCACGGGTGAGGAGACCCAGTACTTC.

V usage is TRBV18 and J usage is TRBJ1-2, with a possible D match to TRBD1 (6 bases). Germline V gene sequence: CDR1 KGHSH, CDR2 LQKENI. V lost 3 bases to trimming and J lost 8 bases, with 19 bases between them. This CDR3 region has 15 residues. The CDR3 DNA follows: TGTGCCAGCTCACCGTTGGGGGGGCTCCAGAGCGGCTACACCTTC. Translating gives CASSPLGGLQSGYTF.

J is TRBJ2-7 and V is TRBV5-1; D is possibly TRBD2 (6 bases). V was pared by 4 bases and J by 4 bases, with 18 bases between. Germline CDR1 reads SGHRS; CDR2 reads YFSETQ. The CDR3 runs 15 residues. For the CDR3, the DNA is TGCGCCAGCAGCGCCGGGACTCCGGGATTTTACGAGCAGTACTTC. Protein product: CASSAGTPGFYEQYF.

This chain connects TRBV10-3 to TRBJ1-1; D perhaps matches TRBD1 (6 bases). From germline, CDR1 is ENHRY and CDR2 SYGVKD. This CDR3 is 13 amino acids long. V was shortened by 4 bases and J by 4 bases, with 10 bases between the two germline ends. DNA for the CDR3: TGTGCCATCAGTGGGGGGGCTGTCACTGAAGCTTTCTTT. This codes for CAISGGAVTEAFF.

Here the CDR3 reads CASSNTGPTDTQYF. The CDR3, as DNA: TGTGCCAGCAGTAACACAGGACCCACAGATACGCAGTATTTT. The gene calls are TRBV7-2 and TRBJ2-3; a possible D gene is TRBD1 (5 bases). Germline V gives CDR1 SGHTA, CDR2 FQGNSA. CDR3 length: 14 residues. Trimming cost V 6 bases and J 2 bases, with 12 bases left between them. Supplemented by reference TRBV7-2 and TRBJ2-3, the full variable domain reads GAGVSQSPSNKVTEKGKDVELRCDPISGHTALYWYRQSLGQGLEFLIYFQGNSAPDKSGLPSDRFSAERTGGSVSTLTIQRTQQEDSAVYLCASSNTGPTDTQYFGPGTRLTVL.

The chain joins TRBV7-9 to TRBJ2-1, with 11 bases fitting TRBD2. Germline CDR1 and CDR2: SEHNR and FQNEAQ (reference sequence). V was pared by 2 bases and J by 7 bases, with 7 bases of the junction left unmatched. The CDR3 consists of 16 residues. CDR3 coding DNA: TGTGCCAGCAGCTTACAGGGGCCTAGCGGGAGGAATGAGCAGTTCTTC. Its protein is CASSLQGPSGRNEQFF.

With respect to this clonotype: The CDR3 ends on some other residue instead of the conserved phenylalanine or tryptophan, so this is likely a read error. J is TRBJ2-1 and V is TRBV13, with D perhaps matching TRBD2 (5 bases). The ends were cut back, 5 bases at V and 9 bases at J, with 11 bases in the middle. The CDR3 has 12 residues. Germline CDR1 and CDR2: PRHDT and FYEKMQ (reference sequence). The CDR3 loop is CASSLGVGEQFL. In DNA, the CDR3 is TGTGCCAGCAGCCTCGGGGTGGGTGAGCAGTTCCTC.

This rearrangement joins TRBV5-1 to TRBJ1-5; no clear D. Trimming removed 1 base at V and 2 bases at J, with 10 bases between. Germline V gives CDR1 SGHRS, CDR2 YFSETQ. CDR3 length: 15 amino acids. CDR3 coding DNA: TGCGCCAGCAGCTTGTCTGGGGTTGGCAATCAGCCCCAGCATTTT. It is translated as CASSLSGVGNQPQHF.

This chain joins TRBV27 and TRBJ2-3; TRBD2 matches at 12 bases. Germline-derived CDR1 and CDR2 are MNHEY and SMNVEV (reference sequence). Losses at the gene ends were 6 bases for V and 6 bases for J; bases not matched to a gene: 13. The CDR3 is 17 residues long. The CDR3 nucleotides are TGTGCCAGCAGCTTGAGACTAGCGGGAGTGACGGCGGATACGCAGTATTTT. Translated: CASSLRLAGVTADTQYF.

The rearrangement links TRBV28 to TRBJ1-1; no firm D call. This CDR3 is built from 13 residues. Between the trimmed V and J ends, which lost 8 bases and 2 bases, there was a span of 12 bases. The V gene's germline CDR1 is MDHEN and CDR2 SYDVKM. The CDR3 protein is CASGYTLNTEAFF. CDR3 coding DNA: TGTGCCAGCGGGTACACCTTAAACACTGAAGCTTTCTTT.

The chain uses TRBV4-1 and TRBJ1-4; no firm D call. Germline CDR1 reads MGHRA; CDR2 reads YSYEKL. With 0 bases removed from V and 8 bases from J, the gap between germline ends came to 13 bases. The CDR3 is made up of 15 amino acids. CDR3 nucleotides: TGCGCCAGCAGCCAAGAGTGGGATAGGATCGAAAAACTGTTTTTT. Translating it yields CASSQEWDRIEKLFF.

This clonotype is a singleton in its sample. The genes are TRBV28 and TRBJ2-6; no definite D call. The CDR3 has 17 amino acids. V was trimmed by 6 bases and J by 0 bases, leaving 15 bases between them. CDR1 MDHEN and CDR2 SYDVKM come from the germline V gene. The CDR3 DNA sequence: TGTGCCAGCAGATTCCCTAGATCTCGCTCTGGGGCCAACGTCCTGACTTTC. This encodes CASRFPRSRSGANVLTF.

The chain has TRBV3-1 and TRBJ2-1; D remains unclear. V lost 6 bases, J lost 4 bases, and 7 bases lay in between. The CDR3 covers 12 residues. Germline-derived CDR1 and CDR2 are LGHDT and YNNKEL (reference sequence). The CDR3, as DNA: TGTGCCAGCAGATCTGGTTACAATGAGCAGTTCTTC. It translates to CASRSGYNEQFF.

J is TRBJ2-7 and V is TRBV3-1; D might be TRBD2 (5 bases). Trimming pared 1 base from V and 3 bases from J, leaving 10 bases between. The CDR3 covers 14 residues. The germline V gene encodes CDR1 LGHDT and CDR2 YNNKEL (reference sequence). Here the CDR3 DNA reads TGTGCCAGCAGCCAAGCCCTGGGGAGCTACGAGCAGTACTTC. Translating gives CASSQALGSYEQYF.

CDR3 sequence (DNA): TGTGCCAGCAGGATTGACCCGGGAAAGGAAGAGACCCAGTACTTC. Amino acids: CASRIDPGKEETQYF. The chain combines TRBV28 with TRBJ2-5; D perhaps matches TRBD2 (5 bases). The V end lost 6 bases, the J end lost 3 bases, and 17 bases lay between the germline ends. The CDR3 spans 15 residues. Germline CDR1 and CDR2: MDHEN and SYDVKM.

CDR3 in DNA: TGTGCCAGCAGCCCCTGGGCCACAGATACGCAGTATTTT. This codes for CASSPWATDTQYF. The chain carries TRBV6-5 and TRBJ2-3; D not resolved. CDR1 and CDR2 from the germline V gene are MNHEY and SVGAGI. This CDR3 is 13 amino acids long. Trimming removed 6 bases at V and 2 bases at J, with 9 bases between.

This sequence joins TRBV5-6 and TRBJ2-2; 9 positions agree with TRBD2. The CDR3 length is 16 residues. In germline, CDR1 is SGHDT, CDR2 YYEEEE. V was clipped by 5 bases and J by 0 bases; unmatched bases: 5. CDR3 sequence: CASRRLAEANTGELFF. CDR3 in DNA: TGTGCCAGCAGGCGACTAGCGGAAGCGAACACCGGGGAGCTGTTTTTT.